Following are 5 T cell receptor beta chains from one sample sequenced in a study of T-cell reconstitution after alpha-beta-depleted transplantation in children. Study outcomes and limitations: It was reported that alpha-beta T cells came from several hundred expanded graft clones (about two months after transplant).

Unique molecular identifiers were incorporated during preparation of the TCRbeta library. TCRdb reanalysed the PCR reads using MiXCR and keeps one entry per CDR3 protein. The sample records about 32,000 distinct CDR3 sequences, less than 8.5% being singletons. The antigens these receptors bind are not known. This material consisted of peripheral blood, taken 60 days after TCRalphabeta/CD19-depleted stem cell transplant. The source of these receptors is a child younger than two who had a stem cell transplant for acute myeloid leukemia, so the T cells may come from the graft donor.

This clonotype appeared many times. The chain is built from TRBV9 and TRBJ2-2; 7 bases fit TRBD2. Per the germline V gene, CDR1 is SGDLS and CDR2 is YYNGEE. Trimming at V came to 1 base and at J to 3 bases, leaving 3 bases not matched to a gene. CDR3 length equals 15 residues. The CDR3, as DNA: TGTGCCAGCAGCGTATTGAGCGGGGACACCGGGGAGCTGTTTTTT. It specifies CASSVLSGDTGELFF.

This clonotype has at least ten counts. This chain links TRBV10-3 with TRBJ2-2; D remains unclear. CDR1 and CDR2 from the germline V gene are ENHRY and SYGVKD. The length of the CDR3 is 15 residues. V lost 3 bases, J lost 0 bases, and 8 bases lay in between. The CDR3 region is CAISDGVSNTGELFF. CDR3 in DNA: TGTGCCATCAGTGACGGCGTCTCGAACACCGGGGAGCTGTTTTTT.

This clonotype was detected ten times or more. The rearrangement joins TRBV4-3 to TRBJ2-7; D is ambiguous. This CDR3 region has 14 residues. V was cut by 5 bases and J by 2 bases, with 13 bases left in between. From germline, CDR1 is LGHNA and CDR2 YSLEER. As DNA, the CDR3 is TGCGCCAGCAGCAACCAGTGGCCTACCTACGAGCAGTACTTC. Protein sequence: CASSNQWPTYEQYF.

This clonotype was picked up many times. The CDR3 region has the DNA TGCAGCGAAACAGGGTCCCCGAACACCGGGGAGCTGTTTTTT. This encodes CSETGSPNTGELFF. The chain couples TRBV29-1 to TRBJ2-2; the D gene is possibly TRBD1 (6 bases). The CDR3 has 14 residues. Between the trimmed V and J ends, which lost 7 bases and 0 bases, there was a span of 12 bases. Germline-derived CDR1 and CDR2 are SQVTM and ANQGSEA.

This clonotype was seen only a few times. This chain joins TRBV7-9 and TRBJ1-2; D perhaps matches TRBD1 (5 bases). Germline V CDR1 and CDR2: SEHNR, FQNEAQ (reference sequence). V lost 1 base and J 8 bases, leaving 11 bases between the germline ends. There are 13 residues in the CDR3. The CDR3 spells CASSLEGRKGYTF. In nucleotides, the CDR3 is TGTGCCAGCAGCTTAGAGGGACGGAAAGGCTACACCTTC.